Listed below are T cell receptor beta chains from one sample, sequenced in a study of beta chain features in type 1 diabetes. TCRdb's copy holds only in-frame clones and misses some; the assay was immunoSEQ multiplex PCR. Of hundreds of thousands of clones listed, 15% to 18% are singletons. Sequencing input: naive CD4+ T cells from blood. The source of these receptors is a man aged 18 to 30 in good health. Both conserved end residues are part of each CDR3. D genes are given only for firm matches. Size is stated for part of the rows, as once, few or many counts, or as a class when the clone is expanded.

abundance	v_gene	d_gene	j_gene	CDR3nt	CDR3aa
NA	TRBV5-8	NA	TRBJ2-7	TGTGCCAGCAGCCTCGGACGGGAGCAGTACTTC	CASSLGREQYF
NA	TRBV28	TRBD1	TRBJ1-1	TGTGCCAGCAGTCTGCCAGGGGGCACTGAAGCTTTCTTT	CASSLPGGTEAFF
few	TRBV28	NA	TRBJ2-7	TGTGCCAGCAGCCACCTGACAGGGAGGCCTTACGAGCAGTACTTC	CASSHLTGRPYEQYF
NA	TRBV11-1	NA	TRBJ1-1	TGTGCCAGCAGCCGGGGACTGTGGAACACTGAAGCTTTCTTT	CASSRGLWNTEAFF
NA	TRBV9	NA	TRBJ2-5	TGTGCCAGCAGCGTAGGTTTGGCAGGGCCGTACCAAGAGACCCAGTACTTC	CASSVGLAGPYQETQYF
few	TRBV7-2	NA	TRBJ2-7	TGTGCCAGCAGCTTAAGCCCAGATTACTACGAGCAGTACTTC	CASSLSPDYYEQYF
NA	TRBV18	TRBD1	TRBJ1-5	TGTGCCAGCTCACCCCTAGCCGGACAGGGGGGCAATCAGCCCCAGCATTTT	CASSPLAGQGGNQPQHF
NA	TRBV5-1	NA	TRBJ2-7	TGCGCCAGCAGCTTGGAAATGTCCTCCTACGAGCAGTACTTC	CASSLEMSSYEQYF
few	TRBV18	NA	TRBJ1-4	TGTGCCAGCTCACCTGAAGGGTATGCGGGCGAAAAACTGTTTTTT	CASSPEGYAGEKLFF
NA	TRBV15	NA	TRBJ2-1	TGTGCCACCAGCAGAGAAAGGGACCGGCCAAGGCCCAATGAGCAGTTCTTC	CATSRERDRPRPNEQFF
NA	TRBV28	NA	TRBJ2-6	TGTGCCAGCAGTTTATCCCTACAGGCCCCTGGGGCCAACGTCCTGACTTTC	CASSLSLQAPGANVLTF
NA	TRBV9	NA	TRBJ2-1	TGTGCCAGCAGCGTAACCAGGAGCCCTTACAATGAGCAGTTCTTC	CASSVTRSPYNEQFF
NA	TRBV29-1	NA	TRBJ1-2	TGCAGCGTTGAAGGTGGGGGGCTGGGCTATGGCTACACCTTC	CSVEGGGLGYGYTF
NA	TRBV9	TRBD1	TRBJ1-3	TGTGCCAGCAGCGCGGGGACAGGGTCTCCTGGGAAGTCTGGAAACACCATATATTTT	CASSAGTGSPGKSGNTIYF
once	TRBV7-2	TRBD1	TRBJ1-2	TGTGCCAGCAGCGCGGGACAGGGATATGGCTACACCTTC	CASSAGQGYGYTF
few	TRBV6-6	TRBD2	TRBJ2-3	TGTGCCAGCAACCTCCTTGCTGGCGGGGGGCCAGATACGCAGTATTTT	CASNLLAGGGPDTQYF
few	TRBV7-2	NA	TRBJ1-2	TGTGCCACAGAACTTCAGGGTGGGGTGGGTGGCTACACCTTC	CATELQGGVGGYTF
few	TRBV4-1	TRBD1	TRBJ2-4	TGCGCCAGCAGCCAATTTGGACAGGGAAACATTCAGTACTTC	CASSQFGQGNIQYF
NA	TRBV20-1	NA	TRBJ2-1	TGCAGTGCCCGCAGGAGTGAGCAGTTCTTC	CSARRSEQFF
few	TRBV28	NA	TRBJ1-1	TGTGCCAGCAGCGCAGTGCTCACTGAAGCTTTCTTT	CASSAVLTEAFF
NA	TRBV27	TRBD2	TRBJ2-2	TGTGCCAGCAACCAACTAGCGGGAAGGACCGGGGAGCTGTTTTTT	CASNQLAGRTGELFF
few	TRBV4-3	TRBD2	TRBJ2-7	TGCGCCAGCAGCCAAGTCGTGGCGGGGGGCTCCTACGAGCAGTACTTC	CASSQVVAGGSYEQYF
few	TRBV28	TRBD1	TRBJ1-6	TGTGCCAGCAGGAGCCCGACAGGGGGTCTCTTCCCCCTCCACTTT	CASRSPTGGLFPLHF
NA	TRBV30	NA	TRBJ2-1	TGCGCCTGGACCTCGGGTAGCTATTACAATGAGCAGTTCTTC	CAWTSGSYYNEQFF
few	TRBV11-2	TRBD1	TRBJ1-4	TGTGCCAGCAGCACCACAGGGGGCAGTGGTGAAAAACTGTTTTTT	CASSTTGGSGEKLFF
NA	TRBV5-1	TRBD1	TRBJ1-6	TGCGCCAGCAGCTTGAGACAGGGCGAGGCACCCCTCCACTTT	CASSLRQGEAPLHF
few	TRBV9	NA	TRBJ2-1	TGTGCCAGCAGCGTAGCACAGTCCAATGAGCAGTTCTTC	CASSVAQSNEQFF
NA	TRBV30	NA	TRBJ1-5	TGTGCCTGGAGTGTAGGACAGACACTGATCCCCAATCAGCCCCAGCATTTT	CAWSVGQTLIPNQPQHF
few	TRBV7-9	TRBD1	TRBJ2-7	TGTGCCAGCAGCCCGAGACAGGGGGCCGGTTACGAGCAGTACTTC	CASSPRQGAGYEQYF
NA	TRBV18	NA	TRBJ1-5	TGTGCCAGCTCACCACAGGGGTCGGGACAGCCCCAGCATTTT	CASSPQGSGQPQHF
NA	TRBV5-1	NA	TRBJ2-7	TGCGCCAGCAGCTTGGCGACAGGAGCGACCTACGAGCAGTACTTC	CASSLATGATYEQYF
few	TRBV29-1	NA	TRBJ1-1	TGCAGCGTTCGAAGGGGGAACACTGAAGCTTTCTTT	CSVRRGNTEAFF
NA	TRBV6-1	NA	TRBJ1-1	TGTGCCAGCGCCCTTATGGTCCTCCTGGGGACTGAAGCTTTCTTT	CASALMVLLGTEAFF
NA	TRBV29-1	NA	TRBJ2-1	TGCAGCGTTGAAAGAGGAACGTCGATCTACAATGAGCAGTTCTTC	CSVERGTSIYNEQFF
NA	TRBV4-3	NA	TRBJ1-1	TGCGCCAGCAGCCGGAAACAGGGGAACACTGAAGCTTTCTTT	CASSRKQGNTEAFF
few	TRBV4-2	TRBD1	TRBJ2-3	TGTGCCAGCAGCCAAGATCAGGGGGTGGATACGCAGTATTTT	CASSQDQGVDTQYF
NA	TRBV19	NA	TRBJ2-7	TGTGCCAGTTCCTCTTTAATAGGGTACGAGCAGTACTTC	CASSSLIGYEQYF
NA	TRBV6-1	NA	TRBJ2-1	TGTGCCAGCAGTGAAAGTCTGAGCTCCTACAATGAGCAGTTCTTC	CASSESLSSYNEQFF
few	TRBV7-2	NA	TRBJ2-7	TGTGCCAGCAGCCCCGGACAGTTTACCTACGAGCAGTACTTC	CASSPGQFTYEQYF
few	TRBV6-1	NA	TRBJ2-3	TGTGCCAGCAGCGAGAGGGGTAGCACAGATACGCAGTATTTT	CASSERGSTDTQYF
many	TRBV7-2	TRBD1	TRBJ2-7	TGTGCCAGCAGCCTCGGACAGGGGGCGTACGAGCAGTACTTC	CASSLGQGAYEQYF
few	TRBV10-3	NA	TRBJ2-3	TGTGCCATCACCCAGAGAGGGGGGACCACAGATACGCAGTATTTT	CAITQRGGTTDTQYF
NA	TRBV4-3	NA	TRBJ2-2	TGCGCCAGCAGCCAAACCGGGGATAGGACCGGGGAGCTGTTTTTT	CASSQTGDRTGELFF
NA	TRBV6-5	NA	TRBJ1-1	TGTGCCACCCTAGGGAGGGGCACTGAAGCTTTCTTT	CATLGRGTEAFF
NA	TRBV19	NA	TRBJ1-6	TGTGCCAGTACTTCCGGTTCACCCCTCCACTTT	CASTSGSPLHF
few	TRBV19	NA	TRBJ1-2	TGTGCCAGTCGTCCTCCGGGGGGCCAGGAGAACTATGGCTACACCTTC	CASRPPGGQENYGYTF
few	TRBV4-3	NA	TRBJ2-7	TGCGCCAGCAGCCAAGAAGCTAGCTACGAGCAGTACTTC	CASSQEASYEQYF
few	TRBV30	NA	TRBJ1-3	TGTGCCTGGACTAGTACAGGGTCTGGAAACACCATATATTTT	CAWTSTGSGNTIYF
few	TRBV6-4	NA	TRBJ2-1	TGTGCCAGCAGTGTGGGCACGACGAGCTCCTACAATGAGCAGTTCTTC	CASSVGTTSSYNEQFF
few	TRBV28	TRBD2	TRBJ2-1	TGTGCCAGCAGTTTAGGGACTAGCGGGAGCTGGGGTGAGCAGTTCTTC	CASSLGTSGSWGEQFF
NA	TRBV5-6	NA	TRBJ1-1	TGTGCCAGCAGCTCCGGGGTTTCAAACACTGAAGCTTTCTTT	CASSSGVSNTEAFF
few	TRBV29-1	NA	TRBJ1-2	TGCAGCGTTTACAGCGACTATGGCTACACCTTC	CSVYSDYGYTF
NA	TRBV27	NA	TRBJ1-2	TGTGCCAGCAGTTTCCAGGCCCCAACTTTCTATGGCTACACCTTC	CASSFQAPTFYGYTF
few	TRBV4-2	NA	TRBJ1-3	TGTGCCAGCAGCCAAGAACTGACAGTTCGTTTGGGAAACACCATATATTTT	CASSQELTVRLGNTIYF
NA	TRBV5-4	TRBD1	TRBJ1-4	TGTGCCAGCAGCTTGGCAGGGGGAGCTAATGAAAAACTGTTTTTT	CASSLAGGANEKLFF
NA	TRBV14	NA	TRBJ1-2	TGTGCCAGCAGCCAAGATCTTGCCGGGAATGGCTACACCTTC	CASSQDLAGNGYTF
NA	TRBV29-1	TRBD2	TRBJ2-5	TGCAGCGTGGGAACTAGCGGGGGGGCGAAGACCCAGTACTTC	CSVGTSGGAKTQYF